Described below is a single T cell receptor (beta chain) sequence and its context. There are many counts of this clonotype. The target of this receptor is not known. The junction departs from germline at one end; a sequencing error may be responsible. These data are taken from a study of regulatory T cells in long-lasting Graves disease (dated by TCRdb to the early 2020s). At the level of the whole study: Newly diagnosed Graves' disease patients had taken antithyroid drugs for less than 3 months. Patients with persistent Graves' disease were compared with patients with newly diagnosed Graves' disease using TCR sequencing and RNA sequencing of peripheral blood. The study was registered as a clinical trial and conducted in China. A total of roughly 33 samples were covered by TCR sequencing, comprising roughly 13 persistent and around 20 newly diagnosed Graves' disease patients.

The germline V gene specifies MNHGY as CDR1 and SVAAGI as CDR2. CDR3 length: 11 amino acids, cysteine to phenylalanine. The retained sequence is limited to the CDR3, 33 bases, with the frame set at the first base. Library creation used multiplex PCR. Sequencing took place on an Illumina HiSeq 4000. iRepertoire HTBI primers and Arm-PCR amplification of CDR3 regions were used to construct TCR beta libraries. Before sequencing, the PCR products went through gel purification. Concerning the study's data processing: A total of roughly 58 TRBV and under 15 TRBJ segments were identified across samples and were used for gene usage analysis of CDR3 amino acid clonotypes. Filtered high-quality paired reads were merged into contigs using COPE and FqMerger. BLAST was used to align contigs to IMGT TRBV, TRBD and TRBJ reference genes, with CDR3 defined following IMGT. Any clonotype with a frequency above 0.1% was classified as a highly expanded clone. Shannon entropy served as the measure of repertoire diversity, while the Gini coefficient captured V-J evenness. Clonotypes shared by more than one individual were considered public. TCRdb reprocessing: public reads trimmed at Q25 with fastp, clones called with MiXCR, in-frame beta chains kept. Rows with one shared CDR3 protein collapse into an entry with the most common genes and DNA. The V and J calls reflect TCRdb's pipeline rather than the authors' work. The sample yields around 400,000 distinct CDR3 sequences; around 15% were counted once. The top ten hold about 20% of the sample.

Results the study describes overall, beyond this receptor: Sequencing and analysis were limited to the TCR beta chain. Because the primary lesion, thyroid tissue, could not be accessed, the study looked at peripheral blood alone. Lower TCR Shannon entropy and fewer highly expanded clones were observed in persistent Graves' disease patients than in newly diagnosed patients, which suggested clonal expansion. Persistent disease showed preferential use of TRBV28, TRBJ1-2 and TRBJ2-5, whereas newly diagnosed disease favored TRBV20-1 and TRBJ2-1. More public clonotypes were shared among persistent patients (under 3,000) than among newly diagnosed patients (roughly 960). The authors acknowledged the small sample size as a limitation that may reduce accuracy.

Per the publication, the time point label means: newly diagnosed GD, antithyroid drugs for less than 3 months. For both TCR sequencing and RNA sequencing, RNA was extracted from PBMCs in TRIzol. The diagnosis of Graves' disease was made according to American Thyroid Association guidelines. The patients came from an endocrinology department in Xi'an, China. Each patient gave 8.5 to 9.5 milliliters of peripheral blood, collected in an EDTA anticoagulant tube. Ficoll Paque Plus density gradient separation was used to isolate PBMCs, and no additional T cell sorting was done. RNA quality was checked with an Agilent 2100 Bioanalyzer and agarose gel, and concentration with a NanoDrop 2000.

This specimen consisted of peripheral blood mononuclear cells (PBMCs), obtained at new diagnosis, from a patient treated with antithyroid drugs. The receptor was isolated from a female donor with Graves disease. This chain joins TRBV6-9 to TRBJ1-1; the D gene cannot be named for sure. The DNA reads TGTGCCAGCAGTTCGGGCATACGGCGGGTTTTT. It translates as CASSSGIRRVF.